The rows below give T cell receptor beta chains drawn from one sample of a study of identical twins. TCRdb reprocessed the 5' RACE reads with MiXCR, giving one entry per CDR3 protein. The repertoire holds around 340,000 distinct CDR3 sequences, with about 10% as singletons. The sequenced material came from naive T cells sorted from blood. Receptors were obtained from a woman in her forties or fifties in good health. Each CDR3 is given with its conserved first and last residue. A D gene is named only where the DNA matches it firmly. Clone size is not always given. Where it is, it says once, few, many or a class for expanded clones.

CDR3: CASSQEPGLETDTQYF
DNA: TGTGCCAGCAGCCAAGAACCGGGACTTGAAACAGATACGCAGTATTTT
J: TRBJ2-3
size: NA
D: NA
V: TRBV4-2

CDR3: CASRATGEINYGYTF
DNA: TGCGCCAGCAGAGCGACAGGGGAGATTAACTATGGCTACACCTTC
J: TRBJ1-2
size: NA
D: TRBD1
V: TRBV5-1

CDR3: CASSLEIGAVQYF
DNA: TGCGCCAGCAGCTTGGAGATAGGGGCAGTACAGTACTTC
J: TRBJ2-7
size: NA
D: NA
V: TRBV5-1

CDR3: CASHSGGPGGETQYF
DNA: TGTGCCAGCCACAGTGGCGGTCCCGGAGGAGAGACCCAGTACTTC
J: TRBJ2-5
size: NA
D: NA
V: TRBV2

CDR3: CASSSAIGSTDTQYF
DNA: TGCGCCAGCAGCTCCGCGATTGGGAGCACAGATACGCAGTATTTT
J: TRBJ2-3
size: few
D: NA
V: TRBV5-1

CDR3: CASSPSLAGHYEQYF
DNA: TGCGCCAGCAGCCCGTCACTAGCGGGACATTACGAGCAGTACTTC
J: TRBJ2-7
size: NA
D: TRBD2
V: TRBV4-1

CDR3: CASRGEPYINIQYF
DNA: TGTGCCAGCAGGGGGGAACCCTACATAAACATTCAGTACTTC
J: TRBJ2-4
size: few
D: NA
V: TRBV28

CDR3: CASTPGWDTGELFF
DNA: TGTGCCAGCACCCCGGGGTGGGACACCGGGGAGCTGTTTTTT
J: TRBJ2-2
size: few
D: NA
V: TRBV2

CDR3: CASSVGTSGDEQYF
DNA: TGTGCCAGCAGCGTAGGGACTAGTGGGGACGAGCAGTACTTC
J: TRBJ2-7
size: many
D: TRBD2
V: TRBV9

CDR3: CASGFLAGFNEQFF
DNA: TGTGCCAGCGGTTTTCTAGCGGGATTCAATGAGCAGTTCTTC
J: TRBJ2-1
size: few
D: TRBD2
V: TRBV6-5

CDR3: CASSTTSGSLLGELFF
DNA: TGTGCCAGCAGTACGACTAGCGGGAGCCTATTAGGGGAGCTGTTTTTT
J: TRBJ2-2
size: NA
D: TRBD2
V: TRBV27

CDR3: CATTTRTSGKFF
DNA: TGTGCCACCACCACTCGGACTAGCGGGAAGTTCTTC
J: TRBJ2-1
size: NA
D: TRBD2
V: TRBV2

CDR3: CATRWGTKNEQFF
DNA: TGTGCCACCCGATGGGGGACTAAAAATGAGCAGTTCTTC
J: TRBJ2-1
size: few
D: TRBD2
V: TRBV2

CDR3: CASSLTSGQGPNEQFF
DNA: TGTGCCAGCAGCTTAACTTCCGGACAGGGGCCCAATGAGCAGTTCTTC
J: TRBJ2-1
size: few
D: TRBD1
V: TRBV7-9

CDR3: CASSLAGLINEQFF
DNA: TGTGCCAGCTCACTAGCGGGACTAATAAATGAGCAGTTCTTC
J: TRBJ2-1
size: NA
D: TRBD2
V: TRBV18

CDR3: CATSRDGGPSIGYTF
DNA: TGTGCCACCAGCAGAGATGGGGGTCCCTCGATCGGCTACACCTTC
J: TRBJ1-2
size: few
D: NA
V: TRBV15

CDR3: CASTRRWTSGTGELFF
DNA: TGTGCCAGTACGAGAAGATGGACTAGCGGCACCGGGGAGCTGTTTTTT
J: TRBJ2-2
size: few
D: TRBD2
V: TRBV7-8

CDR3: CASSLQAGKYNEQFF
DNA: TGCGCCAGCAGCTTACAAGCGGGGAAATACAATGAGCAGTTCTTC
J: TRBJ2-1
size: NA
D: TRBD2
V: TRBV5-1

CDR3: CASSPRKGPYGYTF
DNA: TGTGCCAGCAGCCCTCGGAAAGGGCCCTATGGCTACACCTTC
J: TRBJ1-2
size: many
D: NA
V: TRBV7-2

CDR3: CASSSVISGSAYNEQFF
DNA: TGTGCCAGCAGTTCAGTGATAAGCGGGAGCGCCTACAATGAGCAGTTCTTC
J: TRBJ2-1
size: NA
D: TRBD2
V: TRBV28

CDR3: CASSLYYDQFF
DNA: TGTGCCAGCAGCCTCTATTATGACCAGTTCTTC
J: TRBJ2-1
size: NA
D: NA
V: TRBV11-2

CDR3: CASSQDWGTGFDTGELFF
DNA: TGTGCCAGCAGCCAAGATTGGGGGACAGGCTTCGACACCGGGGAGCTGTTTTTT
J: TRBJ2-2
size: NA
D: TRBD1
V: TRBV4-2

CDR3: CASSLSWSGTRPTNEQYF
DNA: TGTGCCAGCAGTTTATCGTGGTCCGGGACACGTCCCACCAACGAGCAGTACTTC
J: TRBJ2-7
size: NA
D: NA
V: TRBV28

CDR3: CASSARTGYEQYF
DNA: TGTGCCAGCAGCGCCCGGACAGGGTACGAGCAGTACTTC
J: TRBJ2-7
size: few
D: TRBD1
V: TRBV7-8

CDR3: CASSLIPNEQFF
DNA: TGTGCCAGCAGTTTAATTCCCAATGAGCAGTTCTTC
J: TRBJ2-1
size: few
D: NA
V: TRBV12-3/TRBV12-4

CDR3: CASSLVGQGLAKNIQYF
DNA: TGTGCCAGCAGTTTAGTAGGACAGGGACTGGCCAAAAACATTCAGTACTTC
J: TRBJ2-4
size: many
D: TRBD1
V: TRBV12-3/TRBV12-4

CDR3: CASSQDYSGRPSDTQYF
DNA: TGCGCCAGCAGCCAAGATTATAGCGGGAGACCATCAGATACGCAGTATTTT
J: TRBJ2-3
size: many
D: TRBD2
V: TRBV4-1

CDR3: CASSTLNDVAFF
DNA: TGTGCCAGTAGCACTCTTAACGACGTGGCTTTCTTT
J: TRBJ1-1
size: few
D: NA
V: TRBV19

CDR3: CATSDLFSTDTQYF
DNA: TGTGCCACCAGTGATTTATTCTCAACAGATACGCAGTATTTT
J: TRBJ2-3
size: few
D: NA
V: TRBV24-1

CDR3: CASSLANVGPGTKNYEQYF
DNA: TGCGCCAGCAGCTTGGCCAACGTAGGTCCCGGGACTAAGAACTACGAGCAGTACTTC
J: TRBJ2-7
size: NA
D: TRBD2
V: TRBV5-1

CDR3: CSVGQGASGELFF
DNA: TGCAGCGTAGGACAGGGGGCCTCCGGGGAGCTGTTTTTT
J: TRBJ2-2
size: NA
D: TRBD1
V: TRBV29-1

CDR3: CASTIGQSSYNSPLHF
DNA: TGTGCCAGCACCATTGGACAAAGCTCCTATAATTCACCCCTCCACTTT
J: TRBJ1-6
size: NA
D: NA
V: TRBV6-5

CDR3: CASSYTGMDEQFF
DNA: TGTGCCAGCAGCTATACCGGGATGGATGAGCAGTTCTTC
J: TRBJ2-1
size: few
D: NA
V: TRBV5-4

CDR3: CASSFRRSSTDTQYF
DNA: TGCGCCAGCAGCTTTAGGAGAAGTAGCACAGATACGCAGTATTTT
J: TRBJ2-3
size: few
D: NA
V: TRBV5-1

CDR3: CASSLGGRISYNEQFF
DNA: TGTGCCAGCAGCTTAGGAGGGAGGATCTCCTACAATGAGCAGTTCTTC
J: TRBJ2-1
size: NA
D: NA
V: TRBV11-2

CDR3: CASGSVGPTNSPLHF
DNA: TGTGCCAGCGGTTCGGTTGGACCGACCAATTCACCCCTCCACTTT
J: TRBJ1-6
size: many
D: NA
V: TRBV6-5

CDR3: CASSIGTSGYNEQFF
DNA: TGTGCCAGCAGTATCGGGACTAGCGGTTACAATGAGCAGTTCTTC
J: TRBJ2-1
size: many
D: TRBD2
V: TRBV19

CDR3: CAISAAGGDTEAFF
DNA: TGTGCCATCAGCGCCGCTGGGGGTGACACTGAAGCTTTCTTT
J: TRBJ1-1
size: few
D: NA
V: TRBV10-3

CDR3: CASGRMNTEAFF
DNA: TGTGCCAGCGGGAGGATGAACACTGAAGCTTTCTTT
J: TRBJ1-1
size: many
D: NA
V: TRBV12-3/TRBV12-4

CDR3: CATSDYLAGGVNEQFF
DNA: TGTGCCACCAGTGACTACCTAGCGGGGGGGGTCAATGAGCAGTTCTTC
J: TRBJ2-1
size: few
D: TRBD2
V: TRBV24-1

CDR3: CASSLRTGNYNEQFF
DNA: TGTGCCAGCAGCCTTAGGACAGGAAATTACAATGAGCAGTTCTTC
J: TRBJ2-1
size: few
D: TRBD1
V: TRBV14

CDR3: CSARGPFSTDTQYF
DNA: TGCAGTGCTAGGGGTCCTTTTAGCACAGATACGCAGTATTTT
J: TRBJ2-3
size: few
D: NA
V: TRBV20-1

CDR3: CASKVLAGGVEQFF
DNA: TGCGCCAGCAAGGTACTAGCGGGAGGGGTTGAGCAGTTCTTC
J: TRBJ2-1
size: NA
D: TRBD2
V: TRBV4-1

CDR3: CASSQETGTQYF
DNA: TGCGCCAGCAGCCAAGAGACGGGTACGCAGTATTTT
J: TRBJ2-3
size: NA
D: NA
V: TRBV4-1

CDR3: CASSRQGNEQFF
DNA: TGTGCCAGCAGTCGACAGGGGAATGAGCAGTTCTTC
J: TRBJ2-1
size: many
D: TRBD1
V: TRBV3-1

CDR3: CSARGGQSYGYTF
DNA: TGCAGTGCTAGAGGCGGACAGTCCTATGGCTACACCTTC
J: TRBJ1-2
size: few
D: NA
V: TRBV20-1

CDR3: CALPRRGTGANEQFF
DNA: TGTGCCCTACCCCGGAGGGGGACGGGGGCCAATGAGCAGTTCTTC
J: TRBJ2-1
size: NA
D: NA
V: TRBV30

CDR3: CASSLTSGSAPDTQYF
DNA: TGTGCCAGCAGTTTGACTAGCGGGAGCGCCCCAGATACGCAGTATTTT
J: TRBJ2-3
size: many
D: TRBD2
V: TRBV12-3/TRBV12-4

CDR3: CSATVSGKRTDTQYF
DNA: TGCAGTGCTACGGTTAGCGGGAAACGCACAGATACGCAGTATTTT
J: TRBJ2-3
size: many
D: TRBD2
V: TRBV20-1

CDR3: CSARGTGNNEKLFF
DNA: TGCAGTGCTAGGGGGACAGGCAATAATGAAAAACTGTTTTTT
J: TRBJ1-4
size: few
D: TRBD1
V: TRBV20-1

CDR3: CASSEILADNEQFF
DNA: TGCGCCAGCAGCGAAATCCTAGCAGACAATGAGCAGTTCTTC
J: TRBJ2-1
size: NA
D: NA
V: TRBV5-1

CDR3: CASSVSSNTGELFF
DNA: TGTGCCAGCAGCGTGTCCTCCAACACCGGGGAGCTGTTTTTT
J: TRBJ2-2
size: few
D: NA
V: TRBV9

CDR3: CASAEGATNEKLFF
DNA: TGTGCCAGCGCAGAAGGCGCAACTAATGAAAAACTGTTTTTT
J: TRBJ1-4
size: few
D: NA
V: TRBV18

CDR3: CASSWEHETDTQYF
DNA: TGTGCCAGCAGTTGGGAGCATGAGACAGATACGCAGTATTTT
J: TRBJ2-3
size: few
D: NA
V: TRBV12-3/TRBV12-4

CDR3: CASSPPSWNEQFF
DNA: TGTGCCAGCTCACCACCTAGTTGGAATGAGCAGTTCTTC
J: TRBJ2-1
size: NA
D: NA
V: TRBV18